This T cell receptor beta chain originates from a study of blood T cell repertoires in COVID-19. The protocol was immunoSEQ multiplex PCR, while the TCRdb copy is restricted to in-frame clones and leaves out a portion. The sample records 150,000 to 180,000 clones, 91% being singletons. CDR3 length: 14 residues. The TCR comes from a man aged 50 to 59 with acute or convalescent COVID-19. Specimen: peripheral blood. This chain connects TRBV21-1 to TRBJ2-1; TRBD2 is taken as the D call from the table, unchecked against the DNA. TRBV21-1 is given as a pseudogene. The CDR3 nucleotides are TGTGCCAGCAGTCGCAAGAGCTCCTACAATGAGCAGTTCTTC. Amino acids: CASSRKSSYNEQFF.